The 17 T cell receptor beta chains reported below all come from one sample, sequenced in a study of T cell responses to AZD1222 COVID-19 vaccine. Sequenced by immunoSEQ multiplex PCR; TCRdb stores in-frame clones only, minus some. The data hold 100,000 or so clones, with about 90% observed a single time. The sequencing here drew on peripheral blood, taken on day 0 of AZD1222 vaccination. Source of these receptors: an adult in good health.

The sample holds a few counts of this clone. The genes are TRBV3-1 (or the pseudogene TRBV3-2) and TRBJ2-7; TRBD2 aligns across 11 bases. CDR1 LGHDT and CDR2 YNNKEL come from the germline V gene (reference sequence). There are 15 residues in the CDR3. V gave up 5 bases and J gave up 3 bases; unmatched junction bases: 6. The CDR3 here is CASSFTSGSVYEQYF. The CDR3 nucleotides are TGTGCCAGCAGCTTTACTAGCGGGAGTGTCTACGAGCAGTACTTC.

The rearrangement joins TRBV19 to TRBJ1-5, with D perhaps matching TRBD1 (6 bases). Trimming stripped 3 bases from V and 7 bases from J, with 16 bases between. CDR3 length: 15 amino acids. CDR1 is LNHDA, CDR2 SQIVND, per germline (reference sequence). The CDR3 sequence is CASSMGGGGRQPQHF. The CDR3 DNA reads TGTGCCAGTAGTATGGGGGGAGGGGGTAGACAGCCCCAGCATTTT.

The V gene is TRBV5-1, the J gene TRBJ2-5, with D hard to call. The CDR3 loop spans 10 amino acids. Deletions cut 5 bases from V and 4 bases from J, with 3 bases between. CDR1 and CDR2 from the germline V gene are SGHRS and YFSETQ. The CDR3, as DNA: TGCGCCAGCAGGGGAGAGACCCAGTACTTC. Translation: CASRGETQYF.

The chain is built from TRBV27 and TRBJ2-5; D uncertain. Trimming left V 6 bases short and J 2 bases short, with 10 bases between. CDR1 and CDR2 (germline): MNHEY, SMNVEV (reference sequence). CDR3 length equals 13 residues. This CDR3 is CASRVIGQETQYF. DNA for the CDR3: TGTGCCAGCAGGGTCATTGGGCAAGAGACCCAGTACTTC.

CDR3 coding DNA: TGTGCCAGCAGTTACTCGCATACTTACGAGCAGTACTTC. It is translated as CASSYSHTYEQYF. The V and J genes are TRBV6-5 and TRBJ2-7, with D uncertain. Germline V gene data show CDR1 as MNHEY and CDR2 as SVGAGI. With 0 bases removed from V and 4 bases from J, the gap between germline ends came to 7 bases. CDR3 length: 13 amino acids.

V gene TRBV6-4 combines with J gene TRBJ2-2; possibly TRBD2 for D (6 bases). Germline V gene sequence: CDR1 MRHNA, CDR2 SNTAGT. V shed 6 bases and J shed 1 base, with 9 bases lying between them. CDR3 length: 14 residues. CDR3 sequence: CASRLARNTGELFF. The DNA for the CDR3 is TGTGCCAGCAGGCTAGCGAGGAACACCGGGGAGCTGTTTTTT.

The chain uses TRBV4-1 and TRBJ1-4; D remains unclear. The CDR3 has 12 amino acids. Per germline, CDR1 MGHRA and CDR2 YSYEKL. V lost 0 bases and J 8 bases, leaving 4 bases between the germline ends. The CDR3 region is CASSQEGEKLFF. CDR3 nucleotide sequence: TGCGCCAGCAGCCAAGAAGGCGAAAAACTGTTTTTT.

The V and J genes are TRBV4-1 and TRBJ1-1, with D unresolved. Germline assignment: CDR1 MGHRA and CDR2 YSYEKL. V lost 3 bases and J lost 6, with 11 bases in between. The CDR3 length is 13 residues. The CDR3 spells CASSHDGKAEAFF. In DNA, the CDR3 is TGCGCCAGCAGCCACGACGGCAAAGCTGAAGCTTTCTTT.

The CDR3 sequence: CASSELGGQGNNEQFF. The CDR3 region has the DNA TGTGCCAGCAGTGAATTAGGGGGACAGGGGAACAATGAGCAGTTCTTC. The chain combines TRBV2 with TRBJ2-1, with TRBD1 matching 10 bases. V was pared by 2 bases and J by 5 bases, with 6 bases of the junction left unmatched. Germline V gives CDR1 SNHLY, CDR2 FYNNEI. The CDR3 is 16 residues long.

The chain uses TRBV2 and TRBJ2-3, with 11 bases that match TRBD2. In germline, CDR1 is SNHLY, CDR2 FYNNEI. The CDR3 consists of 16 residues. V was clipped by 8 bases and J by 2 bases; unmatched bases: 9. The CDR3 is CASHISLAGATDTQYF. CDR3 bases: TGTGCCAGCCACATATCACTAGCGGGAGCCACAGATACGCAGTATTTT.

This chain links TRBV30 with TRBJ1-5; D is perhaps TRBD1 (5 bases). V lost 3 bases and J lost 1, with 10 bases in between. There are 14 residues in the CDR3. Germline lookup yields CDR1 GTSNPN and CDR2 SVGIG (reference sequence). Here the CDR3 reads CAWSQGVSNQPQHF. The CDR3 DNA is TGTGCCTGGAGCCAAGGGGTCAGCAATCAGCCCCAGCATTTT.

The chain joins TRBV6-4 to TRBJ1-6; 9 bases are a match to TRBD1. V lost 0 bases and J lost 7; bases outside the gene matches: 4. The CDR3 length is 16 residues. Germline V lookup: CDR1 MRHNA, CDR2 SNTAGT. This CDR3 reads CASSDSPGQGNSPLHF. CDR3 DNA sequence: TGTGCCAGCAGTGACTCGCCGGGACAGGGAAATTCACCCCTCCACTTT.

The chain combines TRBV5-1 with TRBJ2-7; tentatively, D is TRBD1 (6 bases). Trimming took off 0 bases at V and 2 bases at J, with 12 bases between the two ends. This CDR3 is built from 15 residues. Germline CDR1 and CDR2: SGHRS and YFSETQ. The CDR3 sequence: CASSLGTDRTYEQYF. CDR3 sequence (DNA): TGCGCCAGCAGCTTGGGGACAGATCGAACCTACGAGCAGTACTTC.

This chain joins TRBV2 and TRBJ1-5; D gene unclear. With 6 bases removed from V and 6 bases from J, the gap between germline ends came to 24 bases. This CDR3 is built from 17 residues. Germline V CDR1 and CDR2: SNHLY, FYNNEI. The CDR3 sequence: CASRARGGSLLGQPQHF. Written as DNA, the CDR3 is TGTGCCAGCAGGGCCCGGGGTGGTAGTCTGCTTGGTCAGCCCCAGCATTTT.

The chain is built from TRBV5-6 and TRBJ1-1, with unresolved D. Germline CDR1 is SGHDT and CDR2 is YYEEEE. V lost 4 bases and J lost 0, with 10 bases in between. The CDR3 extends over 14 amino acids. In nucleotides, the CDR3 is TGTGCCAGCAGCCCGGCGGTTATGAACACTGAAGCTTTCTTT. This encodes CASSPAVMNTEAFF. Looking up the rest from reference TRBV5-6 and TRBJ1-1 gives the full variable domain: DAGVTQSPTHLIKTRGQQVTLRCSPKSGHDTVSWYQQALGQGPQFIFQYYEEEERQRGNFPDRFSGHQFPNYSSELNVNALLLGDSALYLCASSPAVMNTEAFFGQGTRLTVV.

This chain connects TRBV29-1 to TRBJ1-1; the match to TRBD1 covers 7 bases. CDR1 and CDR2 from the germline V gene are SQVTM and ANQGSEA. Losses at the gene ends were 2 bases for V and 4 bases for J; bases not matched to a gene: 7. This CDR3 region has 14 residues. The CDR3 DNA reads as TGCAGCGTTGAAATTGCAGGGGGGATCACTGAAGCTTTCTTT. This translates into CSVEIAGGITEAFF.

The chain couples TRBV9 to TRBJ1-2, with 8 bases that match TRBD1. The CDR3 length is 18 residues. CDR1 is SGDLS and CDR2 is YYNGEE in the germline V gene. V lost 0 bases to trimming and J lost 0 bases; unmatched junction nucleotides: 10. The CDR3 bases are TGTGCCAGCAGCGTAGCATCCGGGACAGGAGATTCTAACTATGGCTACACCTTC. It yields the protein CASSVASGTGDSNYGYTF.